Below, 11 T cell receptor beta chains from the same sample are listed, as sequenced in a study of T cells after yellow fever vaccination. In TCRdb, the 5' RACE reads were re-called with MiXCR into one record per CDR3 protein. This sample yields hundreds of thousands of distinct CDR3 sequences, of which approximately 8% are seen a single time; 15% to 20% belongs to the top ten. The sample here was PBMCs, taken more than 40 days after the first yellow fever vaccination. The receptors originated from a man aged 18-30 years who received the YFV17D yellow fever vaccine.

This clonotype was counted between two and nine times. V gene TRBV5-4 combines with J gene TRBJ2-6; D is possibly TRBD1 (5 bases). V shed 5 bases and J shed 0 bases, with 12 bases lying between them. Germline CDR1 SGHNT, CDR2 YYREEE (reference sequence). The length of the CDR3 is 16 residues. The CDR3 DNA sequence: TGTGCCAGCAGGGGGCAGGACGTCTCTGGGGCCAACGTCCTGACTTTC. Its translation: CASRGQDVSGANVLTF.

This clonotype was counted at least ten times. The chain carries TRBV20-1 and TRBJ2-7, with D hard to call. Deletions cut 3 bases from V and 3 bases from J, with 6 bases between. Germline CDR1 and CDR2: DFQATT and SNEGSKA (reference sequence). CDR3 length equals 11 residues. For the CDR3, the DNA is TGCAGTGCTAGCCCACGCTACGAGCAGTACGTC. Residues: CSASPRYEQYV.

This clonotype was observed a handful of times. The chain carries TRBV19 and TRBJ1-1, with D possibly being TRBD1 (5 bases). Germline values: CDR1 LNHDA, CDR2 SQIVND (reference sequence). Trimming shortened V by 9 bases and J by 0 bases, and 14 bases separated the two germline ends. The CDR3 is made up of 14 amino acids. CDR3 residues: CASTRDRLNTEAFF. The CDR3 DNA sequence: TGTGCCAGCACCCGGGACCGACTGAACACTGAAGCTTTCTTT.

This clonotype was seen more than once but under ten times. The rearrangement joins TRBV25-1 to TRBJ2-7, with a possible D match to TRBD1 (6 bases). V dropped 8 bases and J dropped 6 bases, with 14 bases sitting between them. This CDR3 contains 12 residues. The germline V gene has CDR1 MGHDK and CDR2 SYGVNS. CDR3 loop: CASWGPEPEQYF. The CDR3 DNA sequence: TGTGCCAGCTGGGGGCCGGAACCCGAGCAGTACTTC.

The V call is TRBV12-3 or TRBV12-4, the J call TRBJ1-1; D gene ambiguous. This CDR3 is 13 amino acids long. V lost 4 bases to trimming and J lost 5 bases, with 11 bases between them. The CDR3 region has the DNA TGTGCCAGCAGTTCTCAGCGGGAAACTGAAGCTTTCTTT. It codes for CASSSQRETEAFF.

The table lists this clonotype with a few counts. CDR3: CASSPGPRSTDTQYF. CDR3 in DNA: TGTGCCAGCAGCCCGGGGCCCAGGAGCACAGATACGCAGTATTTT. The chain couples TRBV7-3 to TRBJ2-3; the D call may be TRBD1 or TRBD2 (5 bases each). Between the trimmed V and J ends, which lost 5 bases and 0 bases, there was a span of 12 bases. CDR3 length equals 15 residues. From germline, CDR1 is SGHTA and CDR2 FQGTGA.

V usage is TRBV7-9 and J usage is TRBJ1-5, with 8 bases fitting TRBD1. The V segment lost 1 base and the J segment 6 bases; nucleotides outside the gene matches: 2. Germline V gene lookup returns CDR1 SEHNR and CDR2 FQNEAQ (reference sequence). The CDR3 has 14 residues. CDR3 in amino acids: CASSLGQGSQPQHF. The DNA of the CDR3 is TGTGCCAGCAGCTTAGGACAGGGGTCTCAGCCCCAGCATTTT.

The chain combines TRBV2 with TRBJ2-3; 7 bases align to TRBD1. After removal of 2 bases from V and 5 bases from J, the junction contained 4 bases not matched to a gene. The CDR3 length is 14 residues. Germline assignment: CDR1 SNHLY and CDR2 FYNNEI. In DNA form, the CDR3 reads TGTGCCAGCAGTGAAATCCGGGACAGAGATACGCAGTATTTT. Its protein is CASSEIRDRDTQYF.

Concerning this clonotype: Compared with germline, one end of the junction differs, possibly owing to a read error. The chain carries TRBV20-1 and TRBJ1-1, with D uncertain. Per germline, CDR1 DFQATT and CDR2 SNEGSKA (reference sequence). This CDR3 comprises 8 residues. The CDR3: CSASPGRF. The CDR3 DNA is TGCAGTGCTAGCCCAGGTAGATTT.

This rearrangement joins TRBV30 to TRBJ1-4; D possibly corresponds to TRBD1 (5 bases). The V and J ends lost 0 bases and 7 bases respectively, with 9 bases between them. Germline V gene data show CDR1 as GTSNPN and CDR2 as SVGIG (reference sequence). This CDR3 has 13 residues. The CDR3 region is CAWSVHGGEKLFF. In DNA form, the CDR3 reads TGTGCCTGGAGTGTACATGGGGGTGAAAAACTGTTTTTT.

In its sample, this clonotype was seen a few times. This sequence joins TRBV6-5 and TRBJ1-1, with TRBD1 matching 9 bases. CDR1 MNHEY and CDR2 SVGAGI come from the germline V gene. Trimming took 0 bases from V and 4 from J; bases not matched to a gene: 6. The CDR3 contains 16 residues. Here the CDR3 DNA reads TGTGCCAGCAGTTACTCGCTGGGACAGGGTCTCACTGAAGCTTTCTTT. Its translation is CASSYSLGQGLTEAFF.